This record looks at one TCR beta chain sequence and its context. Its target is not known. At the DNA level, this CDR3 is encoded by other sequences in the same sample as well. The germline V gene encodes CDR1 SEHNR and CDR2 FQNEAQ (reference sequence). The CDR3 consists of 11 residues. Trimming shortened V by 5 bases and J by 6 bases, and 5 bases separated the two germline ends. Measured with immunoSEQ multiplex PCR; TCRdb has only the in-frame clones, and not every one. The sample lists about 100,000 clones, around 90% occurring once. This sample was included in a study of T cell responses to AZD1222 COVID-19 vaccine. Study overall: Pooled in the analysis were second doses at about 4 or about 12 weeks.

Study results and caveats: Spike-specific TCR breadth and depth rose after two AZD1222 doses.

The sequencing used peripheral blood, collected on day 0 of AZD1222 vaccination. The V gene is TRBV7-9, the J gene TRBJ2-1, with D unresolved. The TCR originated in an adult in good health. CDR3 loop: CASSPSNEQFF. The CDR3 nucleotides are TGTGCCAGCAGCCCCTCCAATGAGCAGTTCTTC. Full variable domain (outside the CDR3, taken from reference TRBV7-9 and TRBJ2-1): DTGVSQNPRHKITKRGQNVTFRCDPISEHNRLYWYRQTLGQGPEFLTYFQNEAQLEKSRLLSDRFSAERPKGSFSTLEIQRTEQGDSAMYLCASSPSNEQFFGPGTRLTVL.